The sequence of this TCR beta chain was determined in a study of Ad26.COV2.S vaccination and SARS-CoV-2 variants. Profiling relied on immunoSEQ multiplex PCR, and the TCRdb table lists in-frame clones only, not all of them. This table holds over 300,000 clones, around 82% found once. The treatment: around 19 received Ad26.COV2.S at low or high dose, single or two shots; five or six received placebo; per-sample allocation not given. Following the first vaccine or placebo injection, samples were taken on day 63. An 18-55-year-old adult in Boston served as donor. As its vector, the vaccine had Ad26, which expressed Wuhan-strain SARS-CoV-2 spike. CDR3 size: 13 residues. The V gene's germline CDR1 is SQVTM and CDR2 ANQGSEA. V shed 6 bases and J shed 4 bases, with 12 bases lying between them.

The rearrangement uses TRBV29-1 and TRBJ2-2; D is tentatively TRBD1 or TRBD2 (5 bases each). Specimen: peripheral blood, collected in a trial of Ad26.COV2.S vaccine versus placebo. This TCR derives from a person between 18 and 60 years old who received the Ad26.COV2.S COVID-19 vaccine or a placebo. CDR3 loop: CSVAYGGTGELFF. The CDR3 bases are TGCAGCGTGGCTTATGGGGGCACCGGGGAGCTGTTTTTT.